The 19 T cell receptor beta chains listed next were all sequenced from one sample in a study of patients and donors after allogeneic stem cell transplantation. Via MiXCR, TCRdb re-called the RT-PCR reads, giving one row per CDR3 protein. The sample includes approximately 3,000 distinct CDR3 sequences, 5% to 5.5% of them seen just once. Sequenced material: blood, either unsorted or a sorted T cell fraction (not recorded which). Source of these receptors: a human donor who was either an allogeneic HSCT recipient or a stem cell or donor lymphocyte infusion donor (not recorded which). It is not recorded whose cells these are; they may come from a transplant donor.

This clonotype is medium-sized. This sequence joins TRBV3-1 and TRBJ1-1; D is possibly TRBD1 (5 bases). Germline V gene lookup returns CDR1 LGHDT and CDR2 YNNKEL (reference sequence). With 4 bases removed from V and 1 base from J, the gap between germline ends came to 16 bases. This CDR3 has 16 amino acids. The CDR3 region is CASSPKFGATNTEAFF. As DNA, the CDR3 is TGTGCCAGCAGCCCTAAATTTGGGGCCACGAACACTGAAGCTTTCTTT. The full variable domain, with the rest looked up from reference TRBV3-1 and TRBJ1-1, is DTAVSQTPKYLVTQMGNDKSIKCEQNLGHDTMYWYKQDSKKFLKIMFSYNNKELIINETVPNRFSPKSPDKAHLNLHINSLELGDSAVYFCASSPKFGATNTEAFFGQGTRLTVV.

This clonotype counts as large. The CDR3: CASSTSSGVLQYF. In DNA form, the CDR3 reads TGTGCCAGCAGCACCTCTAGCGGGGTTCTGCAGTATTTT. This rearrangement joins TRBV7-3 to TRBJ2-3; 9 positions agree with TRBD2. This CDR3 is 13 amino acids long. After removal of 5 bases from V and 11 bases from J, the junction contained 8 bases not matched to a gene. The germline V gene has CDR1 SGHTA and CDR2 FQGTGA. Looking up the rest from reference TRBV7-3 and TRBJ2-3 gives the full variable domain: GAGVSQTPSNKVTEKGKYVELRCDPISGHTALYWYRQSLGQGPEFLIYFQGTGAADDSGLPNDRFFAVRPEGSVSTLKIQRTERGDSAVYLCASSTSSGVLQYFGPGTRLTVL.

This sequence joins TRBV20-1 and TRBJ1-2, with a possible D match to TRBD1 (6 bases). Germline V CDR1 and CDR2: DFQATT, SNEGSKA (reference sequence). The CDR3 sequence is 14 residues long. Trimming cost V 6 bases and J 2 bases, with 16 bases left between them. The chain's CDR3 is CSALPYTGNYGYTF. As DNA, the CDR3 is TGCAGTGCCTTACCATACACAGGGAACTATGGCTACACCTTC.

The rearrangement joins TRBV10-1 to TRBJ2-5; the D is unclear. The CDR3 runs 13 residues. The germline V and J ends were trimmed by 4 bases and 2 bases, with 8 bases remaining between them. From germline, CDR1 is WNHNN and CDR2 SYGVQD (reference sequence). The CDR3 DNA follows: TGCGCCAGCAGTGGAGGCAGGCAAGAGACCCAGTACTTC. Translated, it gives CASSGGRQETQYF.

By its share, this clonotype is medium-sized (0.01 to 0.1%). The chain couples TRBV13 to TRBJ2-7; 7 nucleotides line up with TRBD2. Germline V CDR1 and CDR2: PRHDT, FYEKMQ (reference sequence). CDR3 length: 14 amino acids. V gave up 3 bases and J gave up 4 bases; unmatched junction bases: 6. The DNA for the CDR3 is TGTGCCAGCAGCTTTAGGGCGGGAGTATACGAGCAGTACTTC. Protein sequence: CASSFRAGVYEQYF.

By sample fraction, this clonotype is medium-sized. The rearrangement uses TRBV2 and TRBJ2-3; D is unresolved. The germline V gene has CDR1 SNHLY and CDR2 FYNNEI. There are 12 residues in the CDR3. Trimming pared 6 bases from V and 2 bases from J, leaving 6 bases between. CDR3 amino acids: CASRIATDTQYF. CDR3 nucleotide sequence: TGTGCCAGCAGGATTGCCACAGATACGCAGTATTTT.

This clonotype turned up a few times. This chain uses TRBV5-1 with TRBJ2-5; TRBD2 matches 7 bases. The junction had 5 bases not matched to a gene; V was cut back by 3 bases and J by 3 bases. Per germline, CDR1 SGHRS and CDR2 YFSETQ. The CDR3 runs to 14 residues. DNA for the CDR3: TGCGCCAGCAGCTCCGTTGGGGGGGAAGAGACCCAGTACTTC. This encodes CASSSVGGEETQYF.

This clonotype is medium-sized within its sample. The rearrangement links TRBV27 to TRBJ1-2; TRBD1 matches 7 bases. The V gene's germline CDR1 is MNHEY and CDR2 SMNVEV (reference sequence). The CDR3 length is 15 residues. Trimming took 4 bases from V and 5 from J; bases not matched to a gene: 10. The CDR3 spells CASSSAGGGSYGYTF. CDR3 nucleotides: TGTGCCAGCAGTTCCGCAGGGGGTGGTTCATATGGCTACACCTTC.

In its sample, this clonotype was seen a few times. This chain joins TRBV30 and TRBJ2-1, with 10 bases lining up with TRBD2. Unmatched junction bases numbered 5, after V lost 2 bases and J lost 7 bases. Per the germline V gene, CDR1 is GTSNPN and CDR2 is SVGIG (reference sequence). The CDR3 totals 14 residues. The DNA of the CDR3 is TGTGCCTGGAGTAGGGGACTAGCGTTAAATGAGCAGTTCTTC. Its protein is CAWSRGLALNEQFF.

This clonotype is labeled medium-sized. The gene calls are TRBV6-1 and TRBJ2-7; 11 nucleotides align to TRBD2. Per the germline V gene, CDR1 is MNHNS and CDR2 is SASEGT. This CDR3 is 15 amino acids long. The V gene end was trimmed by 4 bases and the J gene end by 1 base; junction bases not matched to a gene: 3. CDR3 nucleotide sequence: TGTGCCAGCAGTGCCGGGACTAGCGGTTCCTACGAGCAGTACTTC. Its protein is CASSAGTSGSYEQYF.

This chain uses TRBV7-6 with TRBJ1-1, with TRBD1 matching 7 bases. Germline V gene lookup returns CDR1 SGHVS and CDR2 FNYEAQ. The CDR3 totals 14 residues. After removal of 5 bases from V and 4 bases from J, the junction contained 7 bases not matched to a gene. The CDR3 coding sequence is TGTGCCAGCAGCCAACGCCGACAGGGCACTGAAGCTTTCTTT. Translated, it gives CASSQRRQGTEAFF.

By sample fraction, this clonotype is large. The chain links TRBV29-1 to TRBJ2-6; maybe TRBD1 (5 bases). The CDR3 extends over 16 amino acids. Trimming removed 4 bases from V and 0 bases from J, with 13 bases in between. Germline V gene sequence: CDR1 SQVTM, CDR2 ANQGSEA. This CDR3 reads CSVATAVDSGANVLTF. As DNA, the CDR3 is TGCAGCGTTGCGACAGCCGTAGACTCTGGGGCCAACGTCCTGACTTTC.

In this sample, this clonotype is medium-sized (0.01 to 0.1%). The chain joins TRBV4-3 to TRBJ2-1, with D possibly being TRBD1 (5 bases). Trimming removed 0 bases from V and 9 bases from J, with 15 bases in between. This CDR3 spans 15 amino acids. Germline values: CDR1 LGHNA, CDR2 YSLEER. In DNA form, the CDR3 reads TGCGCCAGCAGCCAAGAGTCAGGGTGGGGCGCTGAGCAGTTCTTC. Its translation is CASSQESGWGAEQFF.

By proportion, this clonotype is medium-sized. The CDR3 spells CASGRDPGYNEQFF. In DNA form, the CDR3 reads TGTGCCAGCGGCCGGGACCCTGGCTACAATGAGCAGTTCTTC. This chain joins TRBV6-1 and TRBJ2-1, with D perhaps assigned TRBD1 or TRBD2 (5 bases each). The CDR3 loop spans 14 amino acids. Trimming cost V 8 bases and J 3 bases, with 14 bases left between them. Germline CDR1 reads MNHNS; CDR2 reads SASEGT.

This clonotype is deemed medium-sized. The CDR3 region has the DNA TGTGCCAGCAATACAGGGTATGGCTCCTACGAGCAGTACTTC. Its translation: CASNTGYGSYEQYF. This chain connects TRBV28 to TRBJ2-7, with a possible D match to TRBD1 (6 bases). Trimming pared 7 bases from V and 0 bases from J, leaving 13 bases between. CDR1 MDHEN and CDR2 SYDVKM come from the germline V gene. CDR3 length equals 14 residues.

This clonotype turned up a few times. This rearrangement joins TRBV6-6 to TRBJ1-2; unclear D gene. The germline V gene has CDR1 MNHNY and CDR2 SVGAGI (reference sequence). Deletions cut 6 bases from V and 5 bases from J, with 16 bases between. The CDR3 has 14 amino acids. CDR3 bases: TGTGCCAGCAGCCCCGGGCAGCTCGGGTATGGCTACACCTTC. It yields the protein CASSPGQLGYGYTF.

The chain combines TRBV10-3 with TRBJ2-7; 9 bases are a match to TRBD1. Losses at the gene ends were 6 bases for V and 4 bases for J; bases not matched to a gene: 10. Looked up from germline, CDR1 is ENHRY and CDR2 is SYGVKD. The CDR3 sequence is 15 residues long. This chain's CDR3 is CAIRDPGTGSYEQYF. The CDR3 DNA follows: TGTGCCATCAGGGATCCCGGGACAGGGAGTTACGAGCAGTACTTC.

In its sample, this clonotype ranks as medium-sized. V usage is TRBV30 and J usage is TRBJ2-5, with 7 nucleotides matching TRBD2. CDR1 GTSNPN and CDR2 SVGIG come from the germline V gene (reference sequence). The CDR3 covers 16 residues. J lost 4 bases, V lost 0 bases, and 11 bases had no gene match. The CDR3: CAWSVEFRRERETQYF. CDR3 coding DNA: TGTGCCTGGAGTGTTGAATTCCGGCGGGAGCGAGAGACCCAGTACTTC.

This chain connects TRBV7-9 to TRBJ2-2, with unresolved D. This CDR3 is 11 amino acids long. V was pared by 5 bases and J by 7 bases, with 5 bases between. CDR1 and CDR2 (germline): SEHNR, FQNEAQ (reference sequence). Written as DNA, the CDR3 is TGTGCCAGCAGCCCACTCGGGGAGCTGTTTTTT. Amino acid sequence: CASSPLGELFF. Based on the CDR3 plus reference TRBV7-9 and TRBJ2-2, the full variable domain is DTGVSQNPRHKITKRGQNVTFRCDPISEHNRLYWYRQTLGQGPEFLTYFQNEAQLEKSRLLSDRFSAERPKGSFSTLEIQRTEQGDSAMYLCASSPLGELFFGEGSRLTVL.